The next 28 T cell receptor beta chains were all read from a single sample in a study of neoadjuvant nivolumab and ipilimumab in lung cancer. The table came from immunoSEQ multiplex PCR; TCRdb's copy has only in-frame clones and leaves some out. Of more than 25,000 clones listed, approximately 78% are singletons. The material was tumor tissue, obtained after neoadjuvant nivolumab, alone or with ipilimumab, at or shortly before surgery. Receptor source: an adult with non-small cell lung cancer.

The gene calls are TRBV5-1 and TRBJ2-3; D not resolved. Germline V gene sequence: CDR1 SGHRS, CDR2 YFSETQ. The CDR3 loop spans 15 amino acids. The V end lost 5 bases, the J end lost 0 bases, and 13 bases lay between the germline ends. Written as DNA, the CDR3 is TGCGCCAGCAGACCGATATTAGCTAGCACAGATACGCAGTATTTT. Translation: CASRPILASTDTQYF.

The chain links TRBV7-8 to TRBJ1-5; TRBD1 might be the D (5 bases). CDR1 and CDR2 from the germline V gene are SGHVS and FQNEAQ. V shed 2 bases and J shed 6 bases, with 14 bases lying between them. The CDR3 sequence is 15 residues long. CDR3 nucleotides: TGTGCCAGCAGCTTACTAGCAGGGTACGTTCAGCCCCAGCATTTT. Translation gives CASSLLAGYVQPQHF.

The J gene is TRBJ2-1, the V gene TRBV11-3; D unresolved. CDR3 size: 14 residues. V was shortened by 3 bases and J by 8 bases, with 14 bases between the two germline ends. Germline-derived CDR1 and CDR2 are SGHNT and YENEEA. In DNA form, the CDR3 reads TGTGCCAGCAGCTTTGTGGGAAACATGGATGAGCAGTTCTTC. Protein product: CASSFVGNMDEQFF.

The V call is TRBV30, the J call TRBJ2-7; TRBD2 is a possible D gene (6 bases). The ends were cut back, 4 bases at V and 6 bases at J, with 13 bases in the middle. Germline assignment: CDR1 GTSNPN and CDR2 SVGIG (reference sequence). The CDR3 totals 12 residues. The CDR3 region is CAWIIRGGEQYF. The CDR3 bases are TGTGCCTGGATAATTCGGGGAGGCGAGCAGTACTTC.

The V gene is TRBV9, the J gene TRBJ2-7; possible D gene TRBD1, 5 bases. V was trimmed by 0 bases and J by 5 bases, leaving 18 bases between them. The germline V gene encodes CDR1 SGDLS and CDR2 YYNGEE. The CDR3 totals 16 residues. The CDR3 coding sequence is TGTGCCAGCAGCGTAGTTCCCCCGTTTGGGGCTGACGAGCAGTACTTC. Translating it yields CASSVVPPFGADEQYF.

The CDR3 coding sequence is TGTGCTAGTGGTTTGGCCAACAGGGTAAAAGAGCAGTACTTC. Its translation: CASGLANRVKEQYF. The chain carries TRBV12-5 and TRBJ2-7, with a weak D call TRBD1 (6 bases). Trimming removed 1 base from V and 7 bases from J, with 14 bases in between. Germline V gives CDR1 LGHNT, CDR2 FRNRAP. The CDR3 covers 14 residues.

This chain uses TRBV11-3 with TRBJ1-1; D unclear. Trimming left V 4 bases short and J 6 bases short, with 6 bases between. The CDR3 runs to 11 residues. CDR1 is SGHNT, CDR2 YENEEA, per germline. CDR3 DNA: TGTGCCAGCAGCTCGTTTGCTGAAGCTTTCTTT. It codes for CASSSFAEAFF.

This clone was counted a few times. The chain is built from TRBV6-5 and TRBJ2-1, with TRBD1 matching 11 bases. The length of the CDR3 is 15 residues. V was clipped by 2 bases and J by 7 bases; unmatched bases: 4. Per germline, CDR1 MNHEY and CDR2 SVGAGI. The CDR3: CASSYDGTGGNEQFF. The CDR3 coding sequence is TGTGCCAGCAGTTACGACGGGACAGGGGGGAATGAGCAGTTCTTC.

The chain is built from TRBV7-9 and TRBJ1-1; a possible D gene is TRBD1 (5 bases). CDR3 size: 13 residues. The germline gives CDR1 SEHNR, CDR2 FQNEAQ (reference sequence). V was clipped by 4 bases and J by 1 base, with 7 bases between them. The CDR3 coding sequence is TGTGCCAGCAGCTGGGACCCGAACACTGAAGCTTTCTTT. Translation: CASSWDPNTEAFF. The whole variable domain, filled in from reference TRBV7-9 and TRBJ1-1, reads DTGVSQNPRHKITKRGQNVTFRCDPISEHNRLYWYRQTLGQGPEFLTYFQNEAQLEKSRLLSDRFSAERPKGSFSTLEIQRTEQGDSAMYLCASSWDPNTEAFFGQGTRLTVV.

The count of this clone is one. The chain joins TRBV29-1 to TRBJ1-2; 7 positions match TRBD1. Losses at the gene ends were 5 bases for V and 8 bases for J; bases not matched to a gene: 5. This CDR3 comprises 11 residues. Germline CDR1 reads SQVTM; CDR2 reads ANQGSEA. The CDR3 reads CSVRTGDGYTF. DNA of the CDR3: TGCAGCGTTCGGACAGGCGACGGCTACACCTTC.

The gene calls are TRBV11-2 and TRBJ1-1; D might be TRBD1 (6 bases). CDR3 length equals 14 residues. The V end lost 4 bases, the J end lost 1 base, and 10 bases lay between the germline ends. From germline, CDR1 is SGHAT and CDR2 FQNNGV. CDR3 region: CASSSGAGNTEAFF. The CDR3 DNA reads TGTGCCAGCAGCTCAGGGGCGGGGAACACTGAAGCTTTCTTT.

V and J are TRBV10-1 and TRBJ2-5; the match to TRBD2 covers 12 bases. The CDR3 has 16 residues. Germline V gene sequence: CDR1 WNHNN, CDR2 SYGVQD (reference sequence). J gave up 7 bases and V 0 bases, and 6 bases lay outside the gene matches. The CDR3 spells CASSESTSGSKGTQYF. The CDR3 DNA reads TGCGCCAGCAGTGAGTCGACTAGCGGGAGTAAGGGGACCCAGTACTTC.

In its sample, this clone was seen once. The genes are TRBV7-9 and TRBJ1-2, with D hard to call. V lost 1 base and J lost 7, with 10 bases in between. The germline V gene encodes CDR1 SEHNR and CDR2 FQNEAQ (reference sequence). There are 13 residues in the CDR3. The CDR3 here is CASSLGSASGYTF. DNA of the CDR3: TGTGCCAGCAGCTTAGGGTCGGCCTCTGGCTACACCTTC.

The V call is TRBV18, the J call TRBJ2-5; 8 bases are a match to TRBD1. The germline V gene encodes CDR1 KGHSH and CDR2 LQKENI. The length of the CDR3 is 11 residues. Trimming cost V 4 bases and J 10 bases; bases outside gene matches: 2. The CDR3 nucleotides are TGTGCCAGCTCACTACAGGGGGACCAGTACTTC. Its translation: CASSLQGDQYF.

This clone was seen a few times. The chain combines TRBV11-3 with TRBJ1-2; a possible D gene is TRBD1 (6 bases). The germline V gene encodes CDR1 SGHNT and CDR2 YENEEA. V lost 5 bases and J 2 bases, leaving 12 bases between the germline ends. The CDR3 spans 14 residues. The CDR3: CASSGGGLNYGYTF. CDR3 nucleotide sequence: TGTGCCAGCAGCGGAGGGGGGCTGAACTATGGCTACACCTTC.

The V and J genes are TRBV5-4 and TRBJ2-3; 7 nucleotides line up with TRBD2. The V gene end was trimmed by 1 base and the J gene end by 4 bases; junction bases not matched to a gene: 3. Germline CDR1 and CDR2: SGHNT and YYREEE (reference sequence). The CDR3 has 14 residues. CDR3 protein: CASSLTSDPDTQYF. CDR3 coding DNA: TGTGCCAGCAGCTTGACTAGCGACCCAGATACGCAGTATTTT.

The chain employs TRBV11-2 and TRBJ2-2; TRBD2 aligns across 9 bases. Looked up from germline, CDR1 is SGHAT and CDR2 is FQNNGV. With V trimmed by 7 bases and J by 8 bases, 8 bases remained unmatched. This CDR3 comprises 14 residues. The CDR3 protein is CASNLAGSGGELFF. CDR3 coding DNA: TGTGCCAGCAACCTAGCGGGGTCGGGGGGGGAGCTGTTTTTT.

The chain uses TRBV4-1 and TRBJ1-5; maybe TRBD1 (6 bases). The CDR3 covers 15 residues. The germline V and J ends were trimmed by 0 bases and 10 bases, with 16 bases remaining between them. In germline, CDR1 is MGHRA, CDR2 YSYEKL. For the CDR3, the DNA is TGCGCCAGCAGCCAAGATTGGGGACAACTTCGACCCCAGCATTTT. It yields the protein CASSQDWGQLRPQHF.

The chain joins TRBV7-6 to TRBJ2-3; the match to TRBD1 covers 7 bases. The trim removed 6 bases at V and 3 bases at J, leaving 6 bases unmatched. Germline V lookup: CDR1 SGHVS, CDR2 FNYEAQ. The CDR3 extends over 14 amino acids. CDR3 DNA sequence: TGTGCCAGCAGTAGGGGGCGCATGACAGATACGCAGTATTTT. Protein product: CASSRGRMTDTQYF.

This chain connects TRBV2 to TRBJ2-5; 7 bases map to TRBD1. Germline V gene lookup returns CDR1 SNHLY and CDR2 FYNNEI. CDR3 length equals 13 residues. The V gene end was trimmed by 7 bases and the J gene end by 2 bases; junction bases not matched to a gene: 4. CDR3 in DNA: TGTGCCAGCAATCCACAGGGGCAAGAGACCCAGTACTTC. This gives the protein CASNPQGQETQYF.

The chain carries TRBV29-1 and TRBJ2-7; possibly TRBD2 for D (5 bases). The CDR3 contains 12 residues. Trimming took 6 bases from V and 0 from J, leaving 9 bases between them. Germline CDR1 is SQVTM and CDR2 is ANQGSEA. The CDR3 reads CSVTGISYEQYF. For the CDR3, the DNA is TGCAGCGTCACCGGGATCTCCTACGAGCAGTACTTC.

The rearrangement links TRBV11-2 to TRBJ2-1; 10 positions match TRBD2. CDR1 is SGHAT, CDR2 FQNNGV, per germline. There are 14 residues in the CDR3. V trimming: 6 bases; J trimming: 5 bases; junction bases outside the gene matches: 4. CDR3 protein: CASSTSGNHNEQFF. The CDR3 DNA reads TGTGCCAGCAGTACTAGCGGGAACCACAATGAGCAGTTCTTC.

The V call is TRBV11-2, the J call TRBJ1-2; D might be TRBD1 (6 bases). Germline CDR1 and CDR2: SGHAT and FQNNGV. The CDR3 sequence is 15 residues long. V was trimmed by 4 bases and J by 1 base, leaving 13 bases between them. The chain's CDR3 is CASSSDRYLNYGYTF. The CDR3 nucleotides are TGTGCCAGCAGCTCCGACAGGTATCTTAACTATGGCTACACCTTC.

In this sample, this clone is medium-sized (0.01 to 0.1%). The chain is built from TRBV9 and TRBJ2-7; 7 nucleotides align to TRBD2. J lost 3 bases, V lost 0 bases, and 3 bases had no gene match. This CDR3 is 14 amino acids long. CDR1 and CDR2 from the germline V gene are SGDLS and YYNGEE. CDR3 DNA: TGTGCCAGCAGCGTAGGGGGGGGTGGCTACGAGCAGTACTTC. Translated: CASSVGGGGYEQYF.

The rearrangement uses TRBV5-8 and TRBJ2-2, with unresolved D. This CDR3 is 14 amino acids long. Germline V lookup: CDR1 SGHTS, CDR2 YDEGEE. The V end lost 4 bases, the J end lost 5 bases, and 12 bases lay between the germline ends. For the CDR3, the DNA is TGTGCCAGCAGCCTGTACTCTGGAACCGGGGAGCTGTTTTTT. Protein product: CASSLYSGTGELFF.

The CDR3 DNA sequence: TGCAGCGTACTACAGGGCCCGGGGTTGGGGTCTAGCACAGATACGCAGTATTTT. Translation: CSVLQGPGLGSSTDTQYF. The chain joins TRBV29-1 to TRBJ2-3, with D perhaps TRBD1 (6 bases). Germline lookup yields CDR1 SQVTM and CDR2 ANQGSEA. V was trimmed by 6 bases and J by 0 bases, leaving 25 bases between them. This CDR3 comprises 18 residues.

The chain recombines TRBV5-6 with TRBJ2-2, with TRBD1 identical over 7 bases. Trimming removed 7 bases from V and 3 bases from J; junction bases left unmatched: 12. CDR3 length: 16 amino acids. Germline V CDR1 and CDR2: SGHDT, YYEEEE. The DNA of the CDR3 is TGTGCCAGCGGGTGGGGCTACAGGGGCGACACCGGGGAGCTGTTTTTT. Translated, it gives CASGWGYRGDTGELFF.

V usage is TRBV7-9 and J usage is TRBJ2-7; either TRBD1 or TRBD2 may supply D (6 bases each). V was cut by 4 bases and J by 3 bases, with 13 bases left in between. Germline assignment: CDR1 SEHNR and CDR2 FQNEAQ (reference sequence). The CDR3 runs to 14 residues. The CDR3 spells CASSYQEGGYEQYF. The CDR3 DNA sequence: TGTGCCAGCAGCTACCAAGAGGGGGGCTACGAGCAGTACTTC.